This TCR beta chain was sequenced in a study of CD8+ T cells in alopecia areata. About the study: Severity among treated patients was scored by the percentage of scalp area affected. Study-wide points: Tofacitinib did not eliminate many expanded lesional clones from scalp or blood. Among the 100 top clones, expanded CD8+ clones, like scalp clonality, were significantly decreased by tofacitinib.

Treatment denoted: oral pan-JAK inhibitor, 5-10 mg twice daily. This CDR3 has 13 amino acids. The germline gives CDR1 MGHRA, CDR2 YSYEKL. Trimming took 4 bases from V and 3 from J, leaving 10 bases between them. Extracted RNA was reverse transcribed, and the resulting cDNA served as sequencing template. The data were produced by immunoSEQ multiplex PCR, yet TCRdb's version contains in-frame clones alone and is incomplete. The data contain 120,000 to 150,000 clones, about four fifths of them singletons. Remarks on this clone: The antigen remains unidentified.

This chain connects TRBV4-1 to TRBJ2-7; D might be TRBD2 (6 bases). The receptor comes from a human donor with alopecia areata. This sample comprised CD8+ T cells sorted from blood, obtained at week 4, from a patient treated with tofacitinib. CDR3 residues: CASSLGLNYEQYF. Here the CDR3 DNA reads TGCGCCAGCAGCCTGGGACTGAACTACGAGCAGTACTTC.